These T cell receptor beta chains were read from a single sample in a study of shared clonotypes between healthy human individuals. The repertoire was sequenced with immunoSEQ multiplex PCR; TCRdb's copy has only in-frame clones and lacks some. The table records 1,100,000 or so clones, approximately 80% of them present only once. Sequencing used memory CD4+ T cells from PBMCs. Receptors were obtained from a man younger than 35 in good health. Some clones in this sample may be carry-over from other donors' samples. Both conserved end residues are part of each CDR3. The order of the fields is J gene, V gene, D gene, clone size, CDR3 protein, CDR3 DNA. The D gene is left open where the match is weak. Rows may omit the clone size; those that give it use once, few, many or a size class.

>TRBJ2-1|TRBV5-1|TRBD2|NA
CASNLAGDNEQFF
TGCGCCAGCAATTTAGCGGGAGACAATGAGCAGTTCTTC
>TRBJ1-4|TRBV27|NA|NA
CASSLTGTTNEKLFF
TGTGCCAGCAGTTTAACAGGGACAACTAATGAAAAACTGTTTTTT
>TRBJ2-1|TRBV7-2|NA|NA
CASSLNLGSEEFF
TGTGCCAGCAGCTTAAATCTGGGATCAGAAGAGTTCTTC
>TRBJ2-3|TRBV10-3|NA|NA
CAISESSDADTQYF
TGTGCCATCAGTGAGTCATCGGACGCAGATACGCAGTATTTT
>TRBJ2-1|TRBV7-3|NA|few
CASSIDSSKNSYNEQFF
TGTGCCAGCAGCATAGATAGCTCCAAAAACTCCTACAATGAGCAGTTCTTC
>TRBJ2-7|TRBV9|TRBD2|NA
CASSGQLAGERNEQYF
TGTGCCAGCAGCGGCCAACTAGCGGGAGAAAGAAACGAGCAGTACTTC
>TRBJ1-4|TRBV7-3|TRBD1|NA
CASLGDRNEKLFF
TGTGCCAGCTTGGGGGACAGGAATGAAAAACTGTTTTTT
>TRBJ2-5|TRBV30|TRBD1|NA
CAWSLTGGVETQYF
TGTGCCTGGAGCTTGACAGGGGGGGTAGAGACCCAGTACTTC
>TRBJ1-2|TRBV28|NA|NA
CASSDQPEYGYTF
TGTGCCAGCAGTGATCAGCCAGAATATGGCTACACCTTC
>TRBJ2-2|TRBV2|TRBD2|NA
CASRVSGTDTGELFF
TGTGCCAGCAGGGTTAGCGGGACGGACACCGGGGAGCTGTTTTTT
>TRBJ2-3|TRBV5-4|NA|NA
CASSLGTTSTDTQYF
TGTGCCAGCAGCTTGGGGACCACAAGCACAGATACGCAGTATTTT
>TRBJ2-3|TRBV28|TRBD2|NA
CASSPSGIIDTQYF
TGTGCCAGCAGTCCTAGCGGGATTATAGATACGCAGTATTTT
>TRBJ1-5|TRBV28|NA|NA
CATGGQPQHF
TGTGCCACTGGAGGTCAGCCCCAGCATTTT
>TRBJ2-7|TRBV18|NA|NA
CASSPPGLTGHEQYF
TGTGCCAGCTCACCCCCCGGGCTGACGGGGCACGAGCAGTACTTC
>TRBJ2-1|TRBV7-2|NA|NA
CASSLFPGYNEQFF
TGTGCCAGCAGCTTATTTCCGGGGTACAATGAGCAGTTCTTC
>TRBJ1-2|TRBV5-1|TRBD1|NA
CASSLTTGGAGGNYGYTF
TGCGCCAGCAGCTTAACGACAGGGGGCGCCGGTGGTAACTATGGCTACACCTTC
>TRBJ2-2|TRBV28|NA|NA
CASRQYSAYGELFF
TGTGCCAGCAGACAGTATAGCGCCTACGGGGAGCTGTTTTTT
>TRBJ2-3|TRBV19|NA|NA
CATASRWGISYTDTQYF
TGTGCCACTGCAAGCCGGTGGGGCATCTCGTACACAGATACGCAGTATTTT
>TRBJ2-1|TRBV7-3|NA|NA
CASSARSRDQNNEQFF
TGTGCCAGCAGCGCAAGGAGCCGGGACCAGAACAATGAGCAGTTCTTC
>TRBJ2-4|TRBV4-1|NA|NA
CASSQLGAGENIQYF
TGCGCCAGCAGCCAATTGGGGGCAGGAGAAAACATTCAGTACTTC